The 6 T cell receptor beta chains reported below all come from one sample, sequenced in a study of blood T cell repertoires in COVID-19. Using immunoSEQ multiplex PCR, the repertoire was profiled, and TCRdb retains in-frame clones only, with some absent. The sample shows about 230,000 clones, about nine tenths of them seen only once. Material for sequencing was peripheral blood. Source of these receptors: a man aged 50-59 years with COVID-19, enrolled during active disease.

The genes are TRBV2 and TRBJ1-5; 7 bases are a match to TRBD1. J lost 3 bases, V lost 1 base, and 3 bases had no gene match. The CDR3 has 15 residues. The germline gives CDR1 SNHLY, CDR2 FYNNEI. CDR3 residues: CASSEETGLNQPQHF. In nucleotides, the CDR3 is TGTGCCAGCAGTGAAGAGACAGGGCTCAATCAGCCCCAGCATTTT. The full variable domain, completed using reference TRBV2 and TRBJ1-5, is EPEVTQTPSHQVTQMGQEVILRCVPISNHLYFYWYRQILGQKVEFLVSFYNNEISEKSEIFDDQFSVERPDGSNFTLKIRSTKLEDSAMYFCASSEETGLNQPQHFGDGTRLSIL.

This clone is a singleton in its sample. The rearrangement joins TRBV9 to TRBJ2-5, with D possibly matching TRBD1 (6 bases). CDR1 is SGDLS, CDR2 YYNGEE, per germline. This CDR3 has 15 residues. V was cut by 0 bases and J by 2 bases, with 11 bases left in between. The CDR3 DNA is TGTGCCAGCAGCGTAGTCGGGACACAACAAGAGACCCAGTACTTC. Residues: CASSVVGTQQETQYF.

The V and J genes are TRBV19 and TRBJ1-4, with TRBD1 matching over 7 bases. Germline CDR1 and CDR2: LNHDA and SQIVND (reference sequence). V was pared by 9 bases and J by 5 bases, with 6 bases of the junction left unmatched. This CDR3 comprises 13 residues. The CDR3 coding sequence is TGTGCCAGCCCACAGGGGCCAAATGAAAAACTGTTTTTT. Encoded protein: CASPQGPNEKLFF.

V and J are TRBV19 and TRBJ1-4; TRBD1 matches 8 bases. Germline CDR1 reads LNHDA; CDR2 reads SQIVND (reference sequence). This CDR3 has 18 amino acids. V was pared by 4 bases and J by 3 bases, with 13 bases of the junction left unmatched. DNA for the CDR3: TGTGCCAGTAGTAAAGGGACAGGACTCTACCGAGCTAATGAAAAACTGTTTTTT. Amino acid sequence: CASSKGTGLYRANEKLFF.

This clone occurred a few times. The gene calls are TRBV10-2 and TRBJ1-2; TRBD1 agrees at 7 bases. After removal of 4 bases from V and 2 bases from J, the junction contained 1 base not matched to a gene. From germline, CDR1 is WSHSY and CDR2 SAAADI. The CDR3 is 13 amino acids. CDR3 coding DNA: TGCGCCAGCAGTGCAGGGGGAAACTATGGCTACACCTTC. Amino acid sequence: CASSAGGNYGYTF.

This clone was found a few times. The chain combines TRBV2 with TRBJ2-3, with 10 bases identical to TRBD1. This CDR3 is built from 15 residues. The germline V gene has CDR1 SNHLY and CDR2 FYNNEI. The junction had 6 bases not matched to a gene; V was cut back by 6 bases and J by 3 bases. CDR3 nucleotide sequence: TGTGCCAGCAGCGGCGGGACAGGGGCAACAGATACGCAGTATTTT. Its translation: CASSGGTGATDTQYF.